The 25 T cell receptor beta chains presented below share a single source sample, sequenced in a study of cytomegalovirus exposure and HLA in healthy donors. The PCR used 60 Vbeta and 13 Jbeta primers. This table comes from immunoSEQ multiplex PCR, and its TCRdb copy is limited to in-frame clones, with some not included. The data contain more than 110,000 clones, roughly three quarters of them seen just once; the ten biggest clones take up about 0.97%. The sequenced material came from PBMCs. These receptors all stem from a man between 18 and 29 years old in good health and CMV-seronegative.

This chain joins TRBV9 and TRBJ2-7, with 8 nucleotides matching TRBD1. Germline V lookup: CDR1 SGDLS, CDR2 YYNGEE. CDR3 length equals 16 residues. V shed 2 bases and J 3 bases; nucleotides not matched to a gene: 10. CDR3 loop: CASSVGVDRGYYEQYF. DNA for the CDR3: TGTGCCAGCAGCGTGGGGGTTGACAGGGGTTACTACGAGCAGTACTTC.

This clone was picked up a small number of times. The gene calls are TRBV27 and TRBJ1-2, with TRBD1 matching over 7 bases. Trimming took 4 bases from V and 0 from J; bases not matched to a gene: 11. CDR1 is MNHEY and CDR2 is SMNVEV in the germline V gene (reference sequence). The CDR3 spans 17 residues. The CDR3 sequence is CASSSSQGTHTNYGYTF. CDR3 sequence (DNA): TGTGCCAGCAGTTCCTCACAGGGGACACATACTAACTATGGCTACACCTTC.

A remark on this clone: One end of the junction fails to match germline, which may point to a read error. The CDR3 sequence: CVSSEARGEKLFF. CDR3 sequence (DNA): TGTGTCAGCAGTGAAGCCAGGGGCGAAAAACTGTTTTTT. The V and J genes are TRBV2 and TRBJ1-4; a possible D gene is TRBD1 (6 bases). Germline values: CDR1 SNHLY, CDR2 FYNNEI. The CDR3 extends over 13 amino acids. Full variable domain (outside the CDR3, taken from reference TRBV2 and TRBJ1-4): EPEVTQTPSHQVTQMGQEVILRCVPISNHLYFYWYRQILGQKVEFLVSFYNNEISEKSEIFDDQFSVERPDGSNFTLKIRSTKLEDSAMYFCVSSEARGEKLFFGSGTQLSVL.

The chain is built from TRBV5-1 and TRBJ1-1; TRBD1 agrees at 7 bases. The length of the CDR3 is 17 residues. V lost 4 bases to trimming and J lost 0 bases; unmatched junction nucleotides: 12. Germline V CDR1 and CDR2: SGHRS, YFSETQ. As DNA, the CDR3 is TGCGCCAGCAGCATACTCCGGGACAGTCACCTGAACACTGAAGCTTTCTTT. This translates into CASSILRDSHLNTEAFF.

The chain joins TRBV19 to TRBJ2-1, with D maybe TRBD1 (6 bases). Looked up from germline, CDR1 is LNHDA and CDR2 is SQIVND (reference sequence). V was cut by 4 bases and J by 7 bases, with 23 bases left in between. CDR3 size: 17 residues. The CDR3 nucleotides read TGTGCCAGTAGTAGTCTGGACAGTACCTTTGTGGGTAATGAGCAGTTCTTC. Its translation: CASSSLDSTFVGNEQFF.

This rearrangement joins TRBV2 to TRBJ2-3, with 7 bases that match TRBD2. Germline V gene data show CDR1 as SNHLY and CDR2 as FYNNEI. J was trimmed by 1 base and V by 5 bases; bases with no gene match: 9. This CDR3 is built from 16 residues. The CDR3 loop reads CASSLSRAGGTDTQYF. The CDR3 DNA reads TGTGCCAGCAGTTTGTCTCGGGCGGGGGGCACAGATACGCAGTATTTT. Supplemented by reference TRBV2 and TRBJ2-3, the full variable domain reads EPEVTQTPSHQVTQMGQEVILRCVPISNHLYFYWYRQILGQKVEFLVSFYNNEISEKSEIFDDQFSVERPDGSNFTLKIRSTKLEDSAMYFCASSLSRAGGTDTQYFGPGTRLTVL.

This clone has a single count. V gene TRBV6-6 combines with J gene TRBJ2-2; 12 bases are shared with TRBD1. This CDR3 is built from 16 residues. From germline, CDR1 is MNHNY and CDR2 SVGAGI (reference sequence). Germline trimming cut 4 bases from V and 6 bases from J; bases unmatched to any gene: 6. In nucleotides, the CDR3 is TGTGCCAGCAGTTCTCACCGGGACAGGGGGCCCGGGGAGCTGTTTTTT. Its protein is CASSSHRDRGPGELFF.

This clone was detected only once. The J gene is TRBJ2-2, the V gene TRBV2, with a weak D call TRBD2 (7 bases). V was pared by 4 bases and J by 0 bases, with 9 bases between. CDR1 and CDR2 (germline): SNHLY, FYNNEI. CDR3 size: 15 residues. The CDR3 bases are TGTGCCAGCAGTGGAGGGGGGGCGAACACCGGGGAGCTGTTTTTT. As protein: CASSGGGANTGELFF.

The rearrangement links TRBV7-8 to TRBJ1-4; D remains ambiguous. The germline V gene has CDR1 SGHVS and CDR2 FQNEAQ. CDR3 length: 15 amino acids. V was trimmed by 6 bases and J by 8 bases, leaving 19 bases between them. This CDR3 reads CASSFDRDRREKLFF. The CDR3 bases are TGTGCCAGCAGTTTCGATCGGGATAGAAGGGAAAAACTGTTTTTT.

The chain couples TRBV6-1 to TRBJ1-1; possible D gene TRBD1, 5 bases. V was pared by 4 bases and J by 3 bases, with 18 bases between. The CDR3 contains 16 residues. Germline V gives CDR1 MNHNS, CDR2 SASEGT. CDR3 nucleotide sequence: TGTGCCAGCAGTGGAGGCCGGGCAGGGCCGGACACTGAAGCTTTCTTT. Its translation is CASSGGRAGPDTEAFF.

This chain connects TRBV29-1 to TRBJ2-3; a weak D match, TRBD1 (5 bases). Looked up from germline, CDR1 is SQVTM and CDR2 is ANQGSEA. V dropped 3 bases and J dropped 0 bases, with 7 bases sitting between them. This CDR3 region has 13 residues. CDR3 sequence reads: CSVDDRSTDTQYF. The DNA of the CDR3 is TGCAGCGTTGACGACAGAAGCACAGATACGCAGTATTTT.

There are a few counts of this clone. The rearrangement joins TRBV7-8 to TRBJ2-7, with D possibly being TRBD1 (6 bases). The germline V gene encodes CDR1 SGHVS and CDR2 FQNEAQ. V dropped 1 base and J dropped 6 bases, with 10 bases sitting between them. The CDR3 has 13 amino acids. Written as DNA, the CDR3 is TGTGCCAGCAGCTTAGGGACAGTATCCGAGCAGTACTTC. Encoded protein: CASSLGTVSEQYF.

The chain is built from TRBV18 and TRBJ1-2; TRBD1 matches at 10 bases. The trim removed 3 bases at V and 6 bases at J, leaving 7 bases unmatched. The CDR3 is 15 residues long. Germline V lookup: CDR1 KGHSH, CDR2 LQKENI. The CDR3 region is CASSPDRGATDGYTF. Here the CDR3 DNA reads TGTGCCAGCTCACCGGACAGGGGGGCGACGGATGGCTACACCTTC.

This clone was seen more than once but under ten times. The chain joins TRBV6-1 to TRBJ1-1, with a weak D call TRBD1 (5 bases). The V end was cut by 0 bases, the J end by 5 bases, with 13 bases between. Germline assignment: CDR1 MNHNS and CDR2 SASEGT. This CDR3 contains 15 residues. The CDR3 nucleotides are TGTGCCAGCAGTGAAGCGAGGAGTGGGGGGACTGAAGCTTTCTTT. Amino acids: CASSEARSGGTEAFF.

This chain joins TRBV7-2 and TRBJ2-5, with D tentatively TRBD1 (6 bases). The length of the CDR3 is 15 residues. V was cut by 2 bases and J by 2 bases, with 12 bases left in between. Germline V lookup: CDR1 SGHTA, CDR2 FQGNSA. The CDR3 sequence: CASSLYRANQETQYF. CDR3 nucleotides: TGTGCCAGCAGCTTATACAGGGCAAATCAAGAGACCCAGTACTTC.

The V and J genes are TRBV19 and TRBJ1-6; the D gene is possibly TRBD1 (5 bases). CDR1 and CDR2 (germline): LNHDA, SQIVND (reference sequence). V was cut by 4 bases and J by 7 bases, with 11 bases left in between. CDR3 length: 14 residues. CDR3 region: CASSTTGGNSPLHF. CDR3 in DNA: TGTGCCAGTAGTACAACTGGGGGGAATTCACCCCTCCACTTT.

V is TRBV30 and J is TRBJ2-3, with 7 nucleotides matching TRBD1. The CDR3 extends over 17 amino acids. The germline V gene encodes CDR1 GTSNPN and CDR2 SVGIG (reference sequence). V was clipped by 5 bases and J by 0 bases; unmatched bases: 14. Here the CDR3 DNA reads TGTGCCTGGTATCACCCAACAGGGGCATCTAGCACAGATACGCAGTATTTT. Translated: CAWYHPTGASSTDTQYF.

This rearrangement joins TRBV11-1 to TRBJ2-6; 7 bases align to TRBD1. CDR3 length equals 17 residues. V lost 11 bases to trimming and J lost 0 bases; unmatched junction nucleotides: 13. Germline V gene data show CDR1 as SGHAT and CDR2 as FQDESV (reference sequence). The CDR3 region has the DNA TGTGCCGGCGACAACAGGGGACGATCCTCTGGGGCCAACGTCCTGACTTTC. Translation gives CAGDNRGRSSGANVLTF.

In this sample, this clone turned up a few times. The chain is built from TRBV6-1 and TRBJ1-1, with D unclear. The V end lost 4 bases, the J end lost 7 bases, and 13 bases lay between the germline ends. Germline values: CDR1 MNHNS, CDR2 SASEGT. This CDR3 contains 13 residues. Written as DNA, the CDR3 is TGTGCCAGCAGTGGAGGGAGAAAGATTGAAGCTTTCTTT. Translation gives CASSGGRKIEAFF.

The V call is TRBV2, the J call TRBJ1-1; TRBD1 agrees at 8 bases. Germline loops: CDR1 SNHLY, CDR2 FYNNEI. V lost 4 bases to trimming and J lost 1 base; unmatched junction nucleotides: 5. The CDR3 length is 15 residues. CDR3 coding DNA: TGTGCCAGCAGTGCCAGGGGGCAGCCGAACACTGAAGCTTTCTTT. Its translation is CASSARGQPNTEAFF.

This chain connects TRBV9 to TRBJ2-6; the match to TRBD1 covers 11 bases. V shed 3 bases, J shed 0 bases, and the junction held 5 bases outside the gene matches. CDR3 length: 18 residues. The germline V gene has CDR1 SGDLS and CDR2 YYNGEE. The CDR3 protein is CASSERTGGLSGANVLTF. DNA for the CDR3: TGTGCCAGCAGCGAGAGGACAGGGGGCCTCTCTGGGGCCAACGTCCTGACTTTC.

This clone was seen only once. The junction departs from the called germline gene at one end, perhaps through a read error. The CDR3 bases are TGTGCCAGCAGCTTGACGAGGGTCACCGGGGAGCTGTTTTTT. It is translated as CASSLTRVTGELFF. The rearrangement uses TRBV5-1 and TRBJ2-2; tentative D call: TRBD2 (5 bases). This CDR3 spans 14 amino acids. Germline V gives CDR1 SGHRS, CDR2 YFSETQ. The full variable domain, rest sourced from reference TRBV5-1 and TRBJ2-2, is KAGVTQTPRYLIKTRGQQVTLSCSPISGHRSVSWYQQTPGQGLQFLFEYFSETQRNKGNFPGRFSGRQFSNSRSEMNVSTLELGDSALYLCASSLTRVTGELFFGEGSRLTVL.

V and J are TRBV2 and TRBJ1-4; unclear D gene. The CDR3 length is 14 residues. Trimming left V 3 bases short and J 4 bases short, with 9 bases between. Germline V gene sequence: CDR1 SNHLY, CDR2 FYNNEI. The CDR3 nucleotides are TGTGCCAGCAGTGATCGCCAGTATAATGAAAAACTGTTTTTT. Translating it yields CASSDRQYNEKLFF.

The chain links TRBV9 to TRBJ1-2, with D tentatively TRBD1 (5 bases). The V end was cut by 3 bases, the J end by 2 bases, with 11 bases between. The CDR3 runs to 14 residues. Germline assignment: CDR1 SGDLS and CDR2 YYNGEE. CDR3 bases: TGTGCCAGCAGCGACGGGACTTCCAACTATGGCTACACCTTC. The encoded protein is CASSDGTSNYGYTF.

The rearrangement links TRBV4-1 to TRBJ2-1; 12 nucleotides line up with TRBD2. The V segment lost 5 bases and the J segment 12 bases; nucleotides outside the gene matches: 11. Germline V gene data show CDR1 as MGHRA and CDR2 as YSYEKL. This CDR3 is built from 15 residues. CDR3 sequence: CASSSRLAGGPGQFF. CDR3 sequence (DNA): TGCGCCAGCAGCTCCCGGCTAGCGGGGGGGCCGGGGCAGTTCTTC.